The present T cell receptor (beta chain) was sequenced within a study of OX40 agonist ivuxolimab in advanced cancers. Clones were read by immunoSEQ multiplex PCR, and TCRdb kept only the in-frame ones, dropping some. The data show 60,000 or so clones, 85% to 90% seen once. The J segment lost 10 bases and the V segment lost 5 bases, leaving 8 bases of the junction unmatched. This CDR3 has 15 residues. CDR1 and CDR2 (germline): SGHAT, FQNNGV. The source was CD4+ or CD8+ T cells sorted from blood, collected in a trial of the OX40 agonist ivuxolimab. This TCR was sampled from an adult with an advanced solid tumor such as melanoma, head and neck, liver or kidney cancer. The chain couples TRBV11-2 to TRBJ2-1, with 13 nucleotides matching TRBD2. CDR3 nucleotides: TGTGCCAGCAGCCCCACTAGCGGGGGGGCAAGGGAGCAGTTCTTC. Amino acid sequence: CASSPTSGGAREQFF.